A selection of T cell receptor beta chains follows, all from one sample in a study of T cell responses to AZD1222 COVID-19 vaccine. TCRdb's copy holds only in-frame clones and misses some; the assay was immunoSEQ multiplex PCR. The table records around 140,000 clones, about 90% of them present only once. Sequenced here: peripheral blood, sampled 28 days after the second dose of the MenACWY control vaccine. The receptors were gathered from an adult who received the MenACWY meningococcal vaccine as a control. The CDR3 runs from the conserved cysteine through the conserved F or W. The D gene is left open where the match is weak. Not every row has a clone size; where given, it reads once, few, many or a size class.

j_call clone_size v_call d_call cdr3_nt cdr3_aa
TRBJ1-5 - TRBV6-2/TRBV6-3 TRBD1 TGTGCCAGCAGTTTTCCAGGGGGCGGGATTCGCAATCAGCCCCAGCATTTT CASSFPGGGIRNQPQHF
TRBJ2-7 - TRBV27 TRBD1 TGTGCCAGCAGTTTGTCGACAGGGGGGAGCTACGAGCAGTACTTC CASSLSTGGSYEQYF
TRBJ2-3 - TRBV10-1 - TGCGCCAGCATTTGGGACAGGGGGTGGACTAGCGGGCCCGATAGCACAGATACGCAGTATTTT CASIWDRGWTSGPDSTDTQYF
TRBJ2-3 - TRBV4-3 - TGCGCCAGCAGCCAAGATCGGCGGGGAGATACGCAGTATTTT CASSQDRRGDTQYF
TRBJ1-4 - TRBV15 TRBD1 TGTGCCACCAGAGCGGGACAGTTTAATGAAAAACTGTTTTTT CATRAGQFNEKLFF
TRBJ1-1 - TRBV28 - TGTGCCAGCAGTTTCCCCCTCGAAGCTTTCTTT CASSFPLEAFF
TRBJ2-2 - TRBV19 - TGTGCCAGTAGGGTGGGAACGAACACCGGGGAGCTGTTTTTT CASRVGTNTGELFF
TRBJ1-2 - TRBV19 TRBD1 TGTGCCAGTAAGGGACAGGCGATAACTAACTATGGCTACACCTTC CASKGQAITNYGYTF
TRBJ1-4 - TRBV18 - TGTGCCAGCTCACCACAAATCCCAACTGAAAAACTGTTTTTT CASSPQIPTEKLFF
TRBJ2-7 - TRBV7-2 TRBD1 TGTGCCAGCAGCTTCAACAGGGGGACCTACGAGCAGTACTTC CASSFNRGTYEQYF
TRBJ2-5 - TRBV10-3 TRBD2 TGTGCCATCAGTGAGCTAGCGGGAGGGCCGGGGACCCAGTACTTC CAISELAGGPGTQYF
TRBJ2-1 once TRBV7-3 - TGTGCCAGCAGCAACTACAATGAGCAGTTCTTC CASSNYNEQFF
TRBJ2-3 - TRBV5-1 TRBD2 TGCGCCAGCACCGTGACTAGCGGGGGCGAGTATAGCACAGATACGCAGTATTTT CASTVTSGGEYSTDTQYF
TRBJ2-7 - TRBV7-2 TRBD1 TGTGCCAGCAGCCTGGGACAGGCCACCTACGAGCAGTACTTC CASSLGQATYEQYF
TRBJ2-7 - TRBV6-5 - TGTGCCAGCAAAGTGGAGGGCTCTACCTACGAGCAGTACTTC CASKVEGSTYEQYF
TRBJ1-2 - TRBV28 - TGTGCCAGCAGTTTACCCGGGACTACGAGCGACTATGGCTACACCTTC CASSLPGTTSDYGYTF
TRBJ1-6 - TRBV27 - TGTGCCAGCAGTCCCCTAGTCGATAATTCACCCCTCCACTTT CASSPLVDNSPLHF
TRBJ1-3 - TRBV27 TRBD1 TGTGCCAGCAGTTTAGGCCAGGGGGCTGGAAACACCATATATTTT CASSLGQGAGNTIYF
TRBJ1-2 - TRBV19 - TGTGCCAGTAGTTCAACATCCAACTATGGCTACACCTTC CASSSTSNYGYTF
TRBJ1-3 - TRBV19 - TGTGCCAGTAGTATCTTCCCGGGACCAGAAATATCTGGAAACACCATATATTTT CASSIFPGPEISGNTIYF
TRBJ2-7 once TRBV6-2/TRBV6-3 - TGTGCCAGCAGTTACAAGAGAGTGGCCTCCTACGAGCAGTACTTC CASSYKRVASYEQYF
TRBJ1-4 - TRBV7-2 - TGTGCCAGCAGCCTCGACGAAGCAACTAATGAAAAACTGTTTTTT CASSLDEATNEKLFF
TRBJ2-5 - TRBV5-1 TRBD2 TGCGCCAGCAGTATGGGGCTAGCGGGGACCCAAGAGACCCAGTACTTC CASSMGLAGTQETQYF
TRBJ1-1 - TRBV7-8 - TGTGCCAGCAGCCGCGACCCACTTGATGAAGCTTTCTTT CASSRDPLDEAFF
TRBJ2-7 - TRBV4-1 TRBD1 TGCGCCAGCAGCCAGGATACAGGGGGCCTGGTTGAGCAGTACTTC CASSQDTGGLVEQYF
TRBJ1-2 - TRBV7-3 - TGTGCCAGCAGCCAGACACCCAACTATGGCTACACCTTC CASSQTPNYGYTF
TRBJ2-2 - TRBV29-1 - TGCAGCGCCCCGGGAGCGGCGAACACCGGGGAGCTGTTTTTT CSAPGAANTGELFF
TRBJ2-6 - TRBV6-4 - TGTGCCAGCAGTGACGGTATGGGGGCTGGGGCCAACGTCCTGACTTTC CASSDGMGAGANVLTF
TRBJ2-1 - TRBV11-2 - TGTGCCAGCAGAAGACCGGGAGAACTTACCTACAATGAGCAGTTCTTC CASRRPGELTYNEQFF
TRBJ2-7 once TRBV6-2/TRBV6-3 TRBD1 TGTGCCAGCAGCCAATACCCGGGACAGGGGTACGAGCAGTACTTC CASSQYPGQGYEQYF
TRBJ1-6 - TRBV5-4 TRBD1 TGTGCCAGCTCGGCGGGACAGGTTGATTCACCCCTCCACTTT CASSAGQVDSPLHF
TRBJ2-2 - TRBV12-5 - TGTGCTAGTGGTTTGACGCAGGGAATAAACACCGGGGAGCTGTTTTTT CASGLTQGINTGELFF
TRBJ2-1 - TRBV11-2 TRBD2 TGTGCCAGCAGCATGGGACTAGCGGGGGAGAGTGTTTGGTTCTTC CASSMGLAGESVWFF
TRBJ2-1 - TRBV18 - TGTGCCAGCTCACCAGACGGGAGCTCCTACAATGAGCAGTTCTTC CASSPDGSSYNEQFF
TRBJ2-7 once TRBV7-8 - TGTGCCAGCAGCCCGCTCATGAGCTCCTACGAGCAGTACTTC CASSPLMSSYEQYF
TRBJ2-3 once TRBV21-1 - TGTGCCAGCAGGACCGAATGGGGGGGCACAGATACGCAGTATTTT CASRTEWGGTDTQYF